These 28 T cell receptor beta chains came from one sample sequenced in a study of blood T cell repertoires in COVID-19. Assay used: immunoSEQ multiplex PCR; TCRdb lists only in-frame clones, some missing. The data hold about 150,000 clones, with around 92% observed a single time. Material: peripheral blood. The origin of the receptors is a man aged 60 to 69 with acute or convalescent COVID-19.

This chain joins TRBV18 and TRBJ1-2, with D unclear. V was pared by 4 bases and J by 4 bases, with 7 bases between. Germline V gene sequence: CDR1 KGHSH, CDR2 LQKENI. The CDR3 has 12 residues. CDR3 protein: CASSREVYGYTF. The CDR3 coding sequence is TGTGCCAGCTCACGAGAAGTCTATGGCTACACCTTC.

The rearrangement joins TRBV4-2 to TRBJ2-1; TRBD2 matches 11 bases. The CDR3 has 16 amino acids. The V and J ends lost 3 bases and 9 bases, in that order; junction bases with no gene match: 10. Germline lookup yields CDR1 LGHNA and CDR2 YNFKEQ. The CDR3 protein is CASSQGSSGGYVEQFF. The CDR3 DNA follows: TGTGCCAGCAGCCAGGGTTCTAGCGGGGGGTATGTTGAGCAGTTCTTC.

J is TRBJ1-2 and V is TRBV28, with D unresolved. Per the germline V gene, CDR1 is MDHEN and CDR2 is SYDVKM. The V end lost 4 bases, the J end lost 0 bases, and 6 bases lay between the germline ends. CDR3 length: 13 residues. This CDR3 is CASSYPANYGYTF. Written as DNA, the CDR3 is TGTGCCAGCAGTTATCCAGCTAACTATGGCTACACCTTC.

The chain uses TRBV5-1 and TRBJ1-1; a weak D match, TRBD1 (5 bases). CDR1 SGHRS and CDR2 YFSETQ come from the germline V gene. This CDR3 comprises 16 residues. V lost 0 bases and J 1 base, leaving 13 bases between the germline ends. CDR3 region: CASSLAPAGGNTEAFF. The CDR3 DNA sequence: TGCGCCAGCAGCTTGGCCCCGGCGGGGGGGAACACTGAAGCTTTCTTT.

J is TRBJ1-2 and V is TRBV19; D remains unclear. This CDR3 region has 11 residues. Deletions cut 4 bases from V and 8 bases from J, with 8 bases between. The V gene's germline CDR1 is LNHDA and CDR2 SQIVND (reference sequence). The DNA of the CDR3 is TGTGCCAGTAGTACTAGAGGAGGCTACACCTTC. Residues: CASSTRGGYTF.

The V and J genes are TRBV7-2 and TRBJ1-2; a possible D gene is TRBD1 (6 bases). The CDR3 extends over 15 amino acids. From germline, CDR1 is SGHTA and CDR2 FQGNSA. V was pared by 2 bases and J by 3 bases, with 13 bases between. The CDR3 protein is CASSLSGGGYYGYTF. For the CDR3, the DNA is TGTGCCAGCAGCTTAAGTGGGGGGGGCTACTATGGCTACACCTTC. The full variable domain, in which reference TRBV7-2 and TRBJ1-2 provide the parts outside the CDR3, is GAGVSQSPSNKVTEKGKDVELRCDPISGHTALYWYRQSLGQGLEFLIYFQGNSAPDKSGLPSDRFSAERTGGSVSTLTIQRTQQEDSAVYLCASSLSGGGYYGYTFGSGTRLTVV.

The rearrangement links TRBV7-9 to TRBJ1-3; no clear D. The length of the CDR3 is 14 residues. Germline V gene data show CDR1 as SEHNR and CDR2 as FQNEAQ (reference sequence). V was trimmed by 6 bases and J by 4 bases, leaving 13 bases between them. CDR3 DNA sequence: TGTGCCAGCAGTTCTAGCGGGCCGGGAAACACCATATATTTT. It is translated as CASSSSGPGNTIYF.

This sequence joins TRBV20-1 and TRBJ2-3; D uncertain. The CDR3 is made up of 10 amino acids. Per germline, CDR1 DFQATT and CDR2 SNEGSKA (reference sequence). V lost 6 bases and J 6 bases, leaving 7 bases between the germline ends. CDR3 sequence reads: CSAQTDTQYF. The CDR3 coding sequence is TGCAGTGCCCAGACTGATACGCAGTATTTT.

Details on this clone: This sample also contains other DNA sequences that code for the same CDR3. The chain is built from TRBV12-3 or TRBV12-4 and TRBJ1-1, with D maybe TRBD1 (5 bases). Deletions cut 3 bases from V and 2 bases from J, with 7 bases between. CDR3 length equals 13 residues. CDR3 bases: TGTGCCAGCAGTTTGACAGCTAACACTGAAGCTTTCTTT. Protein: CASSLTANTEAFF.

The CDR3 region has the DNA TGTGCCAGCAGTGGGGACAGGGGGCACGGTCAGCCCCAGCATTTT. Translated, it gives CASSGDRGHGQPQHF. The chain employs TRBV2 and TRBJ1-5, with 12 bases fitting TRBD1. This CDR3 spans 15 amino acids. The J segment lost 6 bases and the V segment lost 4 bases, leaving 4 bases of the junction unmatched. The germline CDR1 and CDR2 sequences are SNHLY and FYNNEI. The whole variable domain, remainder taken from reference TRBV2 and TRBJ1-5, is EPEVTQTPSHQVTQMGQEVILRCVPISNHLYFYWYRQILGQKVEFLVSFYNNEISEKSEIFDDQFSVERPDGSNFTLKIRSTKLEDSAMYFCASSGDRGHGQPQHFGDGTRLSIL.

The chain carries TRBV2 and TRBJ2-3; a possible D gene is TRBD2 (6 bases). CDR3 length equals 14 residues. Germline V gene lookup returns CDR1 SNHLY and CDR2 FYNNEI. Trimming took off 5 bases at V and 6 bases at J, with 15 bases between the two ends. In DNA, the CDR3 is TGTGCCAGCAGTCGGACTGGAGGGAGCGATACGCAGTATTTT. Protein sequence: CASSRTGGSDTQYF.

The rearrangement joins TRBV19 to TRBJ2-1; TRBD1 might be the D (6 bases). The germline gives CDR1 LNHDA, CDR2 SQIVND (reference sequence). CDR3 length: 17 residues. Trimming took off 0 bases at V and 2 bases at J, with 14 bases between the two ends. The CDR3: CASSIDSGGQPYNEQFF. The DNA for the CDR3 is TGTGCCAGTAGTATAGATTCCGGCGGACAGCCCTACAATGAGCAGTTCTTC.

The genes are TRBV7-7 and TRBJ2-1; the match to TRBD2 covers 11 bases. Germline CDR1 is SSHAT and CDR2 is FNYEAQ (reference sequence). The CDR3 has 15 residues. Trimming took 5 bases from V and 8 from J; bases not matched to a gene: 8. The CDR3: CASSKLAGGLDEQFF. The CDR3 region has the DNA TGTGCCAGCAGCAAATTAGCGGGGGGGCTGGATGAGCAGTTCTTC.

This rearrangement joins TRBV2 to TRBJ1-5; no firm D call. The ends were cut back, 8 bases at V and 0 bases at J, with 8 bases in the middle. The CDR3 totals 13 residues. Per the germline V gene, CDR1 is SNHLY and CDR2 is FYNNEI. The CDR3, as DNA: TGTGCCAGCCGAGGGCTTAGCAATCAGCCCCAGCATTTT. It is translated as CASRGLSNQPQHF.

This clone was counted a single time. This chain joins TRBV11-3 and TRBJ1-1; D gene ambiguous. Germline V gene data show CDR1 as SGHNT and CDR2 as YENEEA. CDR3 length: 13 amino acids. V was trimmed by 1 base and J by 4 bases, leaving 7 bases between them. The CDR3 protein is CASSLVSGTEAFF. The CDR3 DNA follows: TGTGCCAGCAGCTTAGTGTCCGGCACTGAAGCTTTCTTT. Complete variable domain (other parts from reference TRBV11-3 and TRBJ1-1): EAGVVQSPRYKIIEKKQPVAFWCNPISGHNTLYWYLQNLGQGPELLIRYENEEAVDDSQLPKDRFSAERLKGVDSTLKIQPAELGDSAVYLCASSLVSGTEAFFGQGTRLTVV.

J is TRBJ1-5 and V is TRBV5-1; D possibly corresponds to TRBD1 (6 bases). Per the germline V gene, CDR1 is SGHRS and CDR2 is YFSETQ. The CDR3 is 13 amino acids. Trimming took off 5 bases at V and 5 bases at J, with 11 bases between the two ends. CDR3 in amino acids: CASRKGGDQPQHF. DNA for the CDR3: TGCGCCAGCAGGAAAGGGGGGGATCAGCCCCAGCATTTT.

This CDR3 reads CASSEPTRIRTGSSYEQYF. The CDR3 DNA follows: TGTGCCAGCAGTGAACCTACGAGAATCAGGACAGGGTCCTCCTACGAGCAGTACTTC. The rearrangement joins TRBV2 to TRBJ2-7; 8 positions agree with TRBD1. The CDR3 totals 19 residues. V dropped 2 bases and J dropped 0; count of bases not matched to a gene: 15. CDR1 is SNHLY and CDR2 is FYNNEI in the germline V gene.

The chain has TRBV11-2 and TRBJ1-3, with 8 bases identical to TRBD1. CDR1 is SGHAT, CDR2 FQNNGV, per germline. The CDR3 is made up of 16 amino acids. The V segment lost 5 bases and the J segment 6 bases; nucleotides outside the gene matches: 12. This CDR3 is CASSALDRVEENTIYF. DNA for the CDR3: TGTGCCAGCAGCGCACTGGACAGGGTGGAAGAAAACACCATATATTTT.

CDR3 region: CASGLVLTEETQYF. CDR3 DNA sequence: TGTGCTAGTGGTTTGGTACTGACAGAAGAGACCCAGTACTTC. The gene calls are TRBV12-5 and TRBJ2-5; tentative D call: TRBD1 (5 bases). Germline-derived CDR1 and CDR2 are LGHNT and FRNRAP. The CDR3 extends over 14 amino acids. Trimming took 0 bases from V and 3 from J, leaving 8 bases between them. The variable domain in full, with the rest retrieved from reference TRBV12-5 and TRBJ2-5, is DARVTQTPRHKVTEMGQEVTMRCQPILGHNTVFWYRQTMMQGLELLAYFRNRAPLDDSGMPKDRFSAEMPDATLATLKIQPSEPRDSAVYFCASGLVLTEETQYFGPGTRLLVL.

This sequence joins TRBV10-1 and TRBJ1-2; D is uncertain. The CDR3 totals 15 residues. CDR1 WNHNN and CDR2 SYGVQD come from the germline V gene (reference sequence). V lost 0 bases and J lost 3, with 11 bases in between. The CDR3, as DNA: TGCGCCAGCAGTGAGTCGAAATTGGGAGACTATGGCTACACCTTC. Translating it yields CASSESKLGDYGYTF.

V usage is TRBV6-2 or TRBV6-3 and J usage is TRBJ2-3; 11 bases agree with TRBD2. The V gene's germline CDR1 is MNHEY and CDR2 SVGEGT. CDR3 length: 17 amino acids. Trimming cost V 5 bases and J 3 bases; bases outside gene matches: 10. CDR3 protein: CASSLTVAGGRTDTQYF. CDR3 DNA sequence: TGTGCCAGCAGTCTAACCGTAGCGGGGGGGAGAACAGATACGCAGTATTTT.

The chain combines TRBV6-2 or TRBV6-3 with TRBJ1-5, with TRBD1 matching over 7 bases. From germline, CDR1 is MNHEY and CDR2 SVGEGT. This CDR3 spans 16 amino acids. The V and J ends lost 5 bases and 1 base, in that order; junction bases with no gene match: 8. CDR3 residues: CASSTLLTGSNQPQHF. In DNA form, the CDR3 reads TGTGCCAGCAGTACCTTACTGACAGGGAGCAATCAGCCCCAGCATTTT.

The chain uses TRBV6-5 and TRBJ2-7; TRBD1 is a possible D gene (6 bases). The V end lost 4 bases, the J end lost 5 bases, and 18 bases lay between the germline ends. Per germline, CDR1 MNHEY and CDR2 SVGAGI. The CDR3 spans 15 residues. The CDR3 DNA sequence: TGTGCCAGCAGTTTCACAGGGATTAGGGTGGACGAGCAGTACTTC. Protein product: CASSFTGIRVDEQYF.

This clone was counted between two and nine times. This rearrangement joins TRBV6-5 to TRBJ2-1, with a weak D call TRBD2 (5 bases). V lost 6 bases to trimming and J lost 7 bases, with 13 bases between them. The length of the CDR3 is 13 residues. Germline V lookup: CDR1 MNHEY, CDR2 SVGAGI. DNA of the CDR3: TGTGCCAGCAGACTAGGGAGTGGGAATGAGCAGTTCTTC. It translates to CASRLGSGNEQFF.

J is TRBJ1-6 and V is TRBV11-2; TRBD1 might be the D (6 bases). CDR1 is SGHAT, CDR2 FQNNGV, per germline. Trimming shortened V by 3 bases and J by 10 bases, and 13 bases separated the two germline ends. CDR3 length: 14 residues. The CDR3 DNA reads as TGTGCCAGCAGCTTCCTTGGACAGACATCACCCCTCCACTTT. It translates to CASSFLGQTSPLHF.

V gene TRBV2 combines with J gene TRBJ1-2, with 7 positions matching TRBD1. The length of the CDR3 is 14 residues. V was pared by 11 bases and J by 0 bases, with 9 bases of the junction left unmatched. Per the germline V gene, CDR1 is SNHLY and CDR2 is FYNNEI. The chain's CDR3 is CAGTTGNTNYGYTF. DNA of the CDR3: TGTGCCGGGACGACAGGGAATACTAACTATGGCTACACCTTC.

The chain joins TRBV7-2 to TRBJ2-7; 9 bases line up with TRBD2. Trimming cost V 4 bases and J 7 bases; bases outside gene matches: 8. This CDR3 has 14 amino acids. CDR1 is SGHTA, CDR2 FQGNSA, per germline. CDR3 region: CASSSIAGVGEQYF. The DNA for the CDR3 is TGTGCCAGCAGCTCTATAGCGGGGGTGGGGGAGCAGTACTTC.

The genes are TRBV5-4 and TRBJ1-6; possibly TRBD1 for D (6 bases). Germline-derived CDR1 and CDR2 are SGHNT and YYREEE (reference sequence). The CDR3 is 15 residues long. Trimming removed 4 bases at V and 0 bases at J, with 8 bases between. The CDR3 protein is CASSAGVSYNSPLHF. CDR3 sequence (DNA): TGTGCCAGCAGCGCAGGGGTCTCCTATAATTCACCCCTCCACTTT. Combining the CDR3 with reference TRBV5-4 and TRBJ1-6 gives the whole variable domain ETGVTQSPTHLIKTRGQQVTLRCSSQSGHNTVSWYQQALGQGPQFIFQYYREEENGRGNFPPRFSGLQFPNYSSELNVNALELDDSALYLCASSAGVSYNSPLHFGNGTRLTVT.